The 24 T cell receptor beta chains listed next were all sequenced from one sample in a study of T cells after yellow fever vaccination. TCRdb recomputed calls from the 5' RACE reads with MiXCR, one row per CDR3 protein. The data show 160,000 or so distinct CDR3 sequences, about 7% seen once. The material sequenced was CD4+ T cells sorted from PBMCs, taken about 5 days after the first yellow fever vaccination. The source of these receptors is a young man who received the YFV17D yellow fever vaccine.

Many counts were recorded for this clonotype. The CDR3 sequence: CASSLGGSPNYGYTF. CDR3 nucleotide sequence: TGTGCCAGCAGCTTGGGGGGAAGTCCTAACTATGGCTACACCTTC. The genes are TRBV5-5 and TRBJ1-2; no definite D call. The length of the CDR3 is 15 residues. The germline V gene encodes CDR1 SGHKS and CDR2 YYEKEE (reference sequence). Trimming took off 0 bases at V and 0 bases at J, with 9 bases between the two ends.

This clonotype has ten or more counts. This chain joins TRBV18 and TRBJ1-6; the D is unclear. The germline CDR1 and CDR2 sequences are KGHSH and LQKENI. This CDR3 has 18 amino acids. The V end was cut by 2 bases, the J end by 0 bases, with 14 bases between. The CDR3 is CASSPFPPRSSYNSPLHF. The DNA of the CDR3 is TGTGCCAGCTCACCATTTCCACCCCGGAGCTCCTATAATTCACCCCTCCACTTT.

This clonotype occurred many times. V usage is TRBV29-1 and J usage is TRBJ2-3; no definite D call. V lost 6 bases and J 1 base, leaving 11 bases between the germline ends. Germline lookup yields CDR1 SQVTM and CDR2 ANQGSEA. The CDR3 extends over 13 amino acids. DNA for the CDR3: TGCAGCGTAATTCCGAGCGGCACAGATACGCAGTATTTT. It yields the protein CSVIPSGTDTQYF.

Notes on this clonotype: A read error may be the cause here, since a much bigger clone is one base away. The rearrangement uses TRBV7-2 and TRBJ1-1, with D perhaps matching TRBD1 (6 bases). V was shortened by 1 base and J by 2 bases, with 11 bases between the two germline ends. The germline V gene encodes CDR1 SGHTA and CDR2 FQGNSA. The CDR3 covers 15 residues. Here the CDR3 DNA reads TGTGCCAGCAGCTTAGTGACCGGGACAAACACTGAAGCTTTCTTT. Its protein product is CASSLVTGTNTEAFF.

DNA of the CDR3: TGTGCCAGCACCCACCAACTGTCCAGGACCGGGGAGCTGTTTTTT. Amino acid sequence: CASTHQLSRTGELFF. The chain couples TRBV6-1 to TRBJ2-2, with D hard to call. Trimming shortened V by 7 bases and J by 5 bases, and 17 bases separated the two germline ends. This CDR3 contains 15 residues. The germline V gene encodes CDR1 MNHNS and CDR2 SASEGT.

This clonotype occurred many times. The chain links TRBV18 to TRBJ2-5; no clear D. The ends were cut back, 5 bases at V and 5 bases at J, with 3 bases in the middle. This CDR3 region has 10 residues. Germline-derived CDR1 and CDR2 are KGHSH and LQKENI. CDR3 in DNA: TGTGCCAGCTCAGGGGAGACCCAGTACTTC. It codes for CASSGETQYF.

This clonotype has a handful of counts. This chain's CDR3 is CASSQDLEGWETQYF. Written as DNA, the CDR3 is TGCGCCAGCAGCCAAGATCTTGAGGGTTGGGAGACCCAGTACTTC. The V call is TRBV4-3, the J call TRBJ2-5; possible D gene TRBD2, 5 bases. V gave up 0 bases and J gave up 5 bases, with 13 bases separating them. CDR3 length: 15 residues. Germline CDR1 reads LGHNA; CDR2 reads YSLEER.

This clonotype appeared many times. This rearrangement joins TRBV7-9 to TRBJ2-3, with a possible D match to TRBD2 (5 bases). Trimming pared 5 bases from V and 4 bases from J, leaving 13 bases between. CDR1 is SEHNR and CDR2 is FQNEAQ in the germline V gene (reference sequence). This CDR3 contains 14 residues. CDR3 DNA: TGTGCCAGCAGCCTGGACTCAACCCCAGATACGCAGTATTTT. This gives the protein CASSLDSTPDTQYF.

The V call is TRBV5-1, the J call TRBJ1-4, with 7 bases aligning to TRBD1. The CDR3 loop spans 14 amino acids. The V segment lost 0 bases and the J segment 7 bases; nucleotides outside the gene matches: 3. Germline values: CDR1 SGHRS, CDR2 YFSETQ. The CDR3 region is CASSLDRGGEKLFF. In nucleotides, the CDR3 is TGCGCCAGCAGCTTGGACAGGGGAGGTGAAAAACTGTTTTTT.

This clonotype was observed at least ten times. The CDR3 loop reads CASSTNGPNTGELFF. DNA of the CDR3: TGTGCCAGCAGTACCAATGGGCCGAACACCGGGGAGCTGTTTTTT. The chain joins TRBV27 to TRBJ2-2; no clear D. Germline CDR1 reads MNHEY; CDR2 reads SMNVEV (reference sequence). V was cut by 5 bases and J by 0 bases, with 10 bases left in between. The CDR3 has 15 residues.

This clonotype was found a few times. This chain links TRBV12-3 or TRBV12-4 with TRBJ1-2, with unresolved D. The CDR3 spans 12 residues. V was pared by 5 bases and J by 8 bases, with 12 bases between. The CDR3 protein is CASSPRSGGYTF. In DNA, the CDR3 is TGTGCCAGCAGTCCGAGAAGTGGCGGCTACACCTTC.

The chain uses TRBV4-3 and TRBJ1-1; no clear D gene. Trimming left V 2 bases short and J 9 bases short, with 13 bases between. The CDR3 spans 13 residues. The germline gives CDR1 LGHNA, CDR2 YSLEER. CDR3 sequence: CASSQTGPNQAFF. The CDR3 region has the DNA TGCGCCAGCAGCCAAACTGGACCCAATCAAGCTTTCTTT.

This clonotype was seen more than once but under ten times. The chain carries TRBV9 and TRBJ2-2, with 8 positions matching TRBD2. The germline CDR1 and CDR2 sequences are SGDLS and YYNGEE. The trim removed 2 bases at V and 2 bases at J, leaving 8 bases unmatched. CDR3 length: 17 residues. CDR3 in DNA: TGTGCCAGCAGCGTGGCAGGACTAGCTGACAACACCGGGGAGCTGTTTTTT. Encoded protein: CASSVAGLADNTGELFF.

This clonotype was found many times. The chain recombines TRBV7-2 with TRBJ1-6, with D possibly TRBD1 on 5 matching bases. Trimming removed 0 bases at V and 0 bases at J, with 18 bases between. This CDR3 spans 20 amino acids. Germline V gene lookup returns CDR1 SGHTA and CDR2 FQGNSA. The CDR3 region has the DNA TGTGCCAGCAGCTTAGCGCTAAGACAGACCGCGAGCTCCTATAATTCACCCCTCCACTTT. Its translation is CASSLALRQTASSYNSPLHF. Full variable domain (missing parts from reference TRBV7-2 and TRBJ1-6): GAGVSQSPSNKVTEKGKDVELRCDPISGHTALYWYRQSLGQGLEFLIYFQGNSAPDKSGLPSDRFSAERTGGSVSTLTIQRTQQEDSAVYLCASSLALRQTASSYNSPLHFGNGTRLTVT.

This chain uses TRBV20-1 with TRBJ1-6, with 8 bases lining up with TRBD1. With V trimmed by 4 bases and J by 0 bases, 8 bases remained unmatched. This CDR3 region has 17 residues. Germline CDR1 DFQATT, CDR2 SNEGSKA (reference sequence). The CDR3 DNA reads TGCAGTGCTACCAACAGGGGGGTGAGCTCCTATAATTCACCCCTCCACTTT. This codes for CSATNRGVSSYNSPLHF.

The table lists this clonotype with a few counts. This chain links TRBV7-2 with TRBJ2-5; TRBD2 might be the D (6 bases). The V gene lost 2 bases and the J gene lost 7 bases, with 17 bases spanning the gap. This CDR3 region has 15 residues. Germline V gene data show CDR1 as SGHTA and CDR2 as FQGNSA. CDR3 amino acids: CASSLLAGKVGTQYF. Here the CDR3 DNA reads TGTGCCAGCAGCTTATTGGCGGGGAAAGTCGGGACCCAGTACTTC.

This clonotype was observed at least ten times. V gene TRBV10-3 combines with J gene TRBJ2-5, with D perhaps TRBD2 (5 bases). Germline CDR1 reads ENHRY; CDR2 reads SYGVKD. The V end lost 6 bases, the J end lost 4 bases, and 12 bases lay between the germline ends. The CDR3 spans 13 residues. This CDR3 is CAISQDGGETQYF. DNA for the CDR3: TGTGCCATCAGCCAGGACGGAGGAGAGACCCAGTACTTC.

This clonotype was recorded at least ten times. The V gene is TRBV2, the J gene TRBJ2-7; D possibly matches TRBD1 or TRBD2 (5 bases each). The CDR3 length is 12 residues. CDR1 is SNHLY, CDR2 FYNNEI, per germline. V was trimmed by 1 base and J by 9 bases, leaving 10 bases between them. CDR3 nucleotides: TGTGCCAGCAGTGAAGAAGGGGACCCGCAGTACTTC. Its protein is CASSEEGDPQYF.

This chain connects TRBV4-1 to TRBJ1-2; 7 nucleotides align to TRBD1. V lost 4 bases and J lost 8; bases outside the gene matches: 16. The CDR3 is made up of 16 amino acids. Germline CDR1 and CDR2: MGHRA and YSYEKL. The CDR3 loop is CASSLSGQPNSGGYTF. In DNA form, the CDR3 reads TGCGCCAGCAGCCTTTCGGGACAGCCTAATTCTGGCGGCTACACCTTC.

The chain has TRBV20-1 and TRBJ1-4; D perhaps matches TRBD1 (5 bases). CDR1 DFQATT and CDR2 SNEGSKA come from the germline V gene (reference sequence). Trimming took 1 base from V and 8 from J, leaving 14 bases between them. There are 14 residues in the CDR3. This chain's CDR3 is CSARALGDGEKLFF. The CDR3 DNA follows: TGCAGTGCTAGAGCTTTAGGGGATGGGGAAAAACTGTTTTTT.

This chain uses TRBV7-6 with TRBJ2-7; 7 nucleotides line up with TRBD1. This CDR3 is 15 amino acids long. Germline V gene data show CDR1 as SGHVS and CDR2 as FNYEAQ. Germline trimming cut 3 bases from V and 3 bases from J; bases unmatched to any gene: 8. The chain's CDR3 is CASSLNRDSFYEQYF. DNA for the CDR3: TGTGCCAGCAGCTTGAACAGGGACAGCTTCTACGAGCAGTACTTC.

This clonotype was found many times. The chain couples TRBV18 to TRBJ2-7; unclear D gene. The V and J ends lost 3 bases and 1 base respectively, with 7 bases between them. The CDR3 is made up of 13 amino acids. CDR1 and CDR2 from the germline V gene are KGHSH and LQKENI. The CDR3 coding sequence is TGTGCCAGCTCACCGGCATTTTCCTACGAGCAGTACTTC. As protein: CASSPAFSYEQYF.

Ten or more counts support this clonotype. The chain combines TRBV5-1 with TRBJ2-5, with D perhaps matching TRBD2 (7 bases). Trimming took 0 bases from V and 3 from J, leaving 9 bases between them. Germline V gives CDR1 SGHRS, CDR2 YFSETQ. The CDR3 is 14 residues long. In DNA form, the CDR3 reads TGCGCCAGCAGCTTGGGGGGGGGCGAAGAGACCCAGTACTTC. Its protein product is CASSLGGGEETQYF.

This clonotype occurred a few times. The chain recombines TRBV4-2 with TRBJ2-6; no reliable D call. The CDR3 contains 19 residues. Trimming took off 4 bases at V and 1 base at J, with 20 bases between the two ends. Germline CDR1 reads LGHNA; CDR2 reads YNFKEQ. The CDR3 loop reads CASSPGSAGWNSGANVLTF. The DNA for the CDR3 is TGTGCCAGCAGCCCAGGATCGGCCGGGTGGAATTCTGGGGCCAACGTCCTGACTTTC.